The rows below give T cell receptor beta chains drawn from one sample of a study of vaccination and CD4 T cells after COVID-19. In TCRdb, the PCR reads were re-called with MiXCR into one record per CDR3 protein. The repertoire consists of approximately 10,000 distinct CDR3 sequences, with 30% to 40% occurring once and the leading ten covering about 32%. Their antigens are not known. The sample comprised CD4+ T cells from blood, cultured in vitro. The source is a human donor in good health. CDR3s include the opening cysteine and the closing phenylalanine or tryptophan. The D gene is left open where the match is weak. Size values are once, few and many counts, or a class for expanded clones, and some rows have none.

D gene	V gene	clone size	J gene	CDR3 length	CDR3 DNA	CDR3 protein
TRBD1	TRBV27	.	TRBJ2-2	14	TGTGCCAGCAGTTACCAGGGGGCCCCCGGGGAGCTGTTTTTT	CASSYQGAPGELFF
.	TRBV4-2	.	TRBJ2-2	16	TGTGCCAGCAGCCAAGGGCGGGCGGCCCAAACGGGGGAGCTGTTTTTT	CASSQGRAAQTGELFF
.	TRBV20-1	medium-sized	TRBJ1-2	13	TGCAGTGCTAGTTTTGGGGAAGACTATGGCTACACCTTC	CSASFGEDYGYTF
.	TRBV6-1	.	TRBJ2-5	13	TGTGCCAGCAGCCTCGCGTGGTGGGAGACCCAGTACTTC	CASSLAWWETQYF
TRBD1	TRBV19	.	TRBJ1-1	14	TGTGCCAGTAGCACACCGGGACAGGGGGCACGGGCTTTCTTT	CASSTPGQGARAFF
TRBD1	TRBV29-1	.	TRBJ2-2	15	TGCAGCGTTCGGTCAGGGGGCGCGGACACCGGGGAGCTGTTTTTT	CSVRSGGADTGELFF
.	TRBV27	.	TRBJ1-1	13	TGTGCCAGCAGTCTGAGACAGGCGGCGGCAGCTTTCTTT	CASSLRQAAAAFF
.	TRBV6-1	.	TRBJ2-2	13	TGTGCCAGCAATCCGGGGCCCACCGGGGAGCTGTTTTTT	CASNPGPTGELFF
TRBD1	TRBV29-1	.	TRBJ2-3	13	TGCACCCTTTTGGGACAGGGGACAGATACGCAGTATTTT	CTLLGQGTDTQYF
TRBD1	TRBV20-1	few	TRBJ1-2	15	TGCAGTGCTAGAGCCACAGGGGGCCTTAACTATGGCTACACCTTC	CSARATGGLNYGYTF
TRBD1	TRBV2	few	TRBJ1-1	15	TGTGCCAGCAGGGTCTTTACTGACAGGGCTGCAGAAGCTTTCTTT	CASRVFTDRAAEAFF
.	TRBV11-1	.	TRBJ2-7	14	TGTGCCAGCAGCTTAGAACTGACAGCCTACGAGCAGTACTTC	CASSLELTAYEQYF
TRBD1	TRBV6-1	.	TRBJ1-1	13	TGTGCCAGCAGGGGACAGGGGAGCACTGAAGCTTTCTTT	CASRGQGSTEAFF
TRBD2	TRBV6-5	.	TRBJ2-2	15	TGTGCCAGCAGTTATACTAGCGGGGTTACCGGGGAGCTGTTTTTT	CASSYTSGVTGELFF
.	TRBV29-1	.	TRBJ2-7	10	TGCAGCGTTGGATCTCACGAGCAGTACTTC	CSVGSHEQYF
TRBD1	TRBV12-3/TRBV12-4	.	TRBJ1-5	14	TGTGCCAGCAGTCCCGGGACAGGGAGTCAGCCCCAGCATTTT	CASSPGTGSQPQHF
TRBD1	TRBV6-1	few	TRBJ1-1	13	TGTGCCAGCAGGACAGGGCTGGGGACTGAAGCTTTCTTT	CASRTGLGTEAFF
.	TRBV12-3/TRBV12-4	.	TRBJ1-5	15	TGTGCCAGCAGCCCGGGGACACTTCCTCATCAGCCCCAGCATTTT	CASSPGTLPHQPQHF
.	TRBV27	few	TRBJ1-5	15	TGTGCCAGCAGTCGGACCCCAGGGGCTAATCAGCCCCAGCATTTT	CASSRTPGANQPQHF
.	TRBV10-2	.	TRBJ2-1	14	TGCGCCAGCAGTGAGTTTACGGACCAAATTGAGCAGTTCTTC	CASSEFTDQIEQFF
.	TRBV6-1	.	TRBJ2-3	16	TGTGCCAGCAAGGAGCCTGGGGGGCCTAGCACAGATACGCAGTATTTT	CASKEPGGPSTDTQYF
.	TRBV2	few	TRBJ1-5	15	TGTGCCAGCAGTCAACTAGGACAGAGCAATCAGCCCCAGCATTTT	CASSQLGQSNQPQHF
.	TRBV6-1	.	TRBJ1-1	13	TGTGCCAGCAGCCGAACTACGCAGGGACGAGCTTTCTTT	CASSRTTQGRAFF
.	TRBV9	.	TRBJ2-1	15	TGTGCCAGCAGCCCCCCGGGGAGAGAATACAATGAGCAGTTCTTC	CASSPPGREYNEQFF
.	TRBV6-1	few	TRBJ2-3	13	TGTGCCAGCAGTGGAAGTGCCACAGATACGCAGTATTTT	CASSGSATDTQYF